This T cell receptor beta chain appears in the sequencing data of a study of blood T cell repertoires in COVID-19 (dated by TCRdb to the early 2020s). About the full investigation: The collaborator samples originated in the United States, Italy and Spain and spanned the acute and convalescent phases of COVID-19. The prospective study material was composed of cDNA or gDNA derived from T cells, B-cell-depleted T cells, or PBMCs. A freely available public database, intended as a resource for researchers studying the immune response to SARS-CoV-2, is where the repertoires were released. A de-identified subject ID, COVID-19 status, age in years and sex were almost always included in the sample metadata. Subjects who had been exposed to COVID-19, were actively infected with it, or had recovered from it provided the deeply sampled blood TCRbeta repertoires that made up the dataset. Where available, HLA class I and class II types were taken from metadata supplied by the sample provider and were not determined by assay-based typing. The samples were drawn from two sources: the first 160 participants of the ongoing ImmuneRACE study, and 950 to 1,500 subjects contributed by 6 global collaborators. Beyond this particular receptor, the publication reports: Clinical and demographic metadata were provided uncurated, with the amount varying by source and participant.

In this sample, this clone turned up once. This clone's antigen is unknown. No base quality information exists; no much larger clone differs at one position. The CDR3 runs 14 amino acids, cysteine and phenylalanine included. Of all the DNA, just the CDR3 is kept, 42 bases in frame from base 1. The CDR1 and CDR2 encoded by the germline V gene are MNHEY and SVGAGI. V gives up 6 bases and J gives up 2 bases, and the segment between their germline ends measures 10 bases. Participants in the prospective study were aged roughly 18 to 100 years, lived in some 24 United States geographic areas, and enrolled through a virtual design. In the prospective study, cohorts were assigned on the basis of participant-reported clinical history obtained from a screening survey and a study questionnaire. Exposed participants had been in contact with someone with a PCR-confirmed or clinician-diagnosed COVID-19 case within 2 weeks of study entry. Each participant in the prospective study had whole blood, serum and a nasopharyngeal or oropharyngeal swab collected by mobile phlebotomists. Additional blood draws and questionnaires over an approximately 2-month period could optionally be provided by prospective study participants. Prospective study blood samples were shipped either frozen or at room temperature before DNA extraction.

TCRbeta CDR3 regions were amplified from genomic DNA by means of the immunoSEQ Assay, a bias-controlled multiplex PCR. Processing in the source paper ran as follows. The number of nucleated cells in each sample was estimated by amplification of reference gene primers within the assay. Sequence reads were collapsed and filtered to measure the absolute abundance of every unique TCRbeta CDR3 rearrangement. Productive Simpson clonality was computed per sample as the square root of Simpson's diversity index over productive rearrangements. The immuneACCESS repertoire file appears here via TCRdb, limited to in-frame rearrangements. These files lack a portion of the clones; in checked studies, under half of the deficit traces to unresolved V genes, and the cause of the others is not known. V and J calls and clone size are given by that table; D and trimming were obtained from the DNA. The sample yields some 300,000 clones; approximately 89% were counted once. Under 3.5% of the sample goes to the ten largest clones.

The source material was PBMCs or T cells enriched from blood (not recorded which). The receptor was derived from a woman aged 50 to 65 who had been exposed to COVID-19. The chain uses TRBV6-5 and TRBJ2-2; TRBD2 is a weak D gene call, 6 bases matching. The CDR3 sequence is CASRLGGNTGELFF. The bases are TGTGCCAGCAGACTCGGGGGTAACACCGGGGAGCTGTTTTTT.